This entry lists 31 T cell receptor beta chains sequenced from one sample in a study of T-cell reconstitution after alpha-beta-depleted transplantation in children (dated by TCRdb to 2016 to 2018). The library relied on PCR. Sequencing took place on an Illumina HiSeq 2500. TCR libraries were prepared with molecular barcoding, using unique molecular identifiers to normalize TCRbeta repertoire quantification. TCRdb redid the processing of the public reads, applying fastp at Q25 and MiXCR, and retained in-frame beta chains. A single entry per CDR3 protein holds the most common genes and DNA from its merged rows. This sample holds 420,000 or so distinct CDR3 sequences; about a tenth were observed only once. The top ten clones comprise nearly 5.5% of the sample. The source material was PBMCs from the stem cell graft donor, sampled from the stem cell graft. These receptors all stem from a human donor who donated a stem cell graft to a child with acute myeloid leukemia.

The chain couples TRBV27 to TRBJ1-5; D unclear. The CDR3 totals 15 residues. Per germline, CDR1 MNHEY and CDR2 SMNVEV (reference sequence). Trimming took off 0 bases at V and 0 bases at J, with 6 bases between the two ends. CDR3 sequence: CASSLSFGSNQPQHF. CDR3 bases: TGTGCCAGCAGTTTATCGTTCGGTAGCAATCAGCCCCAGCATTTT.

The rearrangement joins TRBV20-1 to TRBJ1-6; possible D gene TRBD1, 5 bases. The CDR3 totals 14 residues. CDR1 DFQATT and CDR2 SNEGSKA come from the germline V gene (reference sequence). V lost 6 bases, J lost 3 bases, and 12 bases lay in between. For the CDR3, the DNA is TGCAGTGCCGAGCGGGGGGACTATAATTCACCCCTCCACTTT. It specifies CSAERGDYNSPLHF.

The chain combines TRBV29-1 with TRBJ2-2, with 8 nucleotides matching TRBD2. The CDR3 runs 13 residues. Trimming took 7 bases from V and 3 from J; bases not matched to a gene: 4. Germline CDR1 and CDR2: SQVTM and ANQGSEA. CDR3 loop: CSARGGYTGELFF. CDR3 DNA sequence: TGCAGCGCTCGGGGGGGTTACACCGGGGAGCTGTTTTTT.

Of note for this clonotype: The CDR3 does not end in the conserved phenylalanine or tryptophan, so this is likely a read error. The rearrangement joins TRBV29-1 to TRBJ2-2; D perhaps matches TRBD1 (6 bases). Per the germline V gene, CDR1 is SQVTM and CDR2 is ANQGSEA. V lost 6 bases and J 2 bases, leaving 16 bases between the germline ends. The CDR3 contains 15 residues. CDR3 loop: CSVGDRSSNTGELFL. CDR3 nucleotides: TGCAGCGTAGGCGACAGGAGCTCAAACACCGGGGAGCTGTTTTTG.

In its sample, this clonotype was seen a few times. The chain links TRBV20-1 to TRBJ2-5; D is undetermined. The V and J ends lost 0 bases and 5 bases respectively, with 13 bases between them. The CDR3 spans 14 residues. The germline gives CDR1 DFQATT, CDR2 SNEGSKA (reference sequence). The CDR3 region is CSAREFREVETQYF. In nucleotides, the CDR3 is TGCAGTGCTAGAGAGTTTAGGGAAGTCGAGACCCAGTACTTC.

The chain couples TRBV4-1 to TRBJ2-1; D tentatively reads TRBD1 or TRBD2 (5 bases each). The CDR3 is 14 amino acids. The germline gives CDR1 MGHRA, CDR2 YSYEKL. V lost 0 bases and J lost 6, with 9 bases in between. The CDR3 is CASSQEGPINEQFF. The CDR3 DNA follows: TGCGCCAGCAGCCAAGAGGGACCAATCAATGAGCAGTTCTTC.

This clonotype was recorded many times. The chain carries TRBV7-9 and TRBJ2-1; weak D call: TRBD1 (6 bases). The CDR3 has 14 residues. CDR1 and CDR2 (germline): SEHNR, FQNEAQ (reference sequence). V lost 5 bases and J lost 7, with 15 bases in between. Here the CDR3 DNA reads TGTGCCAGCAGCCCAGGGGAATTGTGGAATGAGCAGTTCTTC. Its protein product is CASSPGELWNEQFF.

The CDR3 nucleotides are TGCAGCGTTGTTCCAGGGGGGAAGACCCAGTACTTC. It specifies CSVVPGGKTQYF. The chain is built from TRBV29-1 and TRBJ2-5, with D perhaps TRBD1 (7 bases). The CDR3 runs to 12 residues. Trimming removed 4 bases from V and 6 bases from J, with 12 bases in between. Germline V gene sequence: CDR1 SQVTM, CDR2 ANQGSEA.

The CDR3 sequence: CASSYSKRVMSYEQYF. The CDR3, as DNA: TGTGCCAGCAGTTACTCGAAACGCGTGATGTCCTACGAGCAGTACTTC. The chain uses TRBV6-5 and TRBJ2-7; no firm D call. This CDR3 comprises 16 residues. Deletions cut 0 bases from V and 1 base from J, with 13 bases between. CDR1 and CDR2 (germline): MNHEY, SVGAGI.

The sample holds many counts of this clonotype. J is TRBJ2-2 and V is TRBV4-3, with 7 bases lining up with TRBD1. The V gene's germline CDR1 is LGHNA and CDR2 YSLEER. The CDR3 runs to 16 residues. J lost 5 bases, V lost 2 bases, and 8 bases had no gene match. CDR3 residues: CASSQQPGTVTGELFF. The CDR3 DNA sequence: TGCGCCAGCAGCCAACAACCCGGGACAGTAACCGGGGAGCTGTTTTTT.

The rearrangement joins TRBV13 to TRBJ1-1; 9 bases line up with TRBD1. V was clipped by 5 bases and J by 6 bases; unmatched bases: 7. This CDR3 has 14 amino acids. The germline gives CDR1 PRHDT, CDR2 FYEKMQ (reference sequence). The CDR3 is CASSAWTGDAEAFF. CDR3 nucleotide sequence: TGTGCCAGCAGCGCCTGGACAGGGGATGCTGAAGCTTTCTTT.

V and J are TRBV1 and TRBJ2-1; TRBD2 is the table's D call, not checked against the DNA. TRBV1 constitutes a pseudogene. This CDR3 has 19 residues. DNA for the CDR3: TGCACCAGCAGCCAAGATGGGGGTAGCGGGAAAAGGACCTACAATGAGCAGTTCTTC. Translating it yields CTSSQDGGSGKRTYNEQFF.

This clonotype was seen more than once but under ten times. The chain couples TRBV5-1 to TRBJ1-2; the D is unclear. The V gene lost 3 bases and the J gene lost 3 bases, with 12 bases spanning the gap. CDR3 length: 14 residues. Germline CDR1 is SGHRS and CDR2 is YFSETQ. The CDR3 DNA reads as TGCGCCAGCAGCTCAACAAAGACCGACTATGGCTACACCTTC. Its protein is CASSSTKTDYGYTF.

CDR3 region: CASSFGLSGTDTQYF. For the CDR3, the DNA is TGTGCCAGCAGCTTCGGACTATCTGGCACAGATACGCAGTATTTT. V and J are TRBV7-3 and TRBJ2-3; D may be TRBD2 (6 bases). CDR3 length: 15 amino acids. Germline lookup yields CDR1 SGHTA and CDR2 FQGTGA. V was shortened by 3 bases and J by 1 base, with 11 bases between the two germline ends.

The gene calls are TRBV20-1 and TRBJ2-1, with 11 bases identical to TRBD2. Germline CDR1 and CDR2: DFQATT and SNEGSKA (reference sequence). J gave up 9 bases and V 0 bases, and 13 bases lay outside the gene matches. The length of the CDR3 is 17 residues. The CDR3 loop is CSARDATSGRSLGEQFF. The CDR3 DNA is TGCAGTGCTAGAGACGCAACTAGCGGGAGATCACTCGGTGAGCAGTTCTTC.

CDR3 bases: TGTGCCAGCAGCGCAGGATTCCAAGAGACCCAGTACTTC. Its protein product is CASSAGFQETQYF. This chain connects TRBV7-2 to TRBJ2-5; no clear D gene. Trimming took off 5 bases at V and 1 base at J, with 8 bases between the two ends. Germline lookup yields CDR1 SGHTA and CDR2 FQGNSA. This CDR3 spans 13 amino acids.

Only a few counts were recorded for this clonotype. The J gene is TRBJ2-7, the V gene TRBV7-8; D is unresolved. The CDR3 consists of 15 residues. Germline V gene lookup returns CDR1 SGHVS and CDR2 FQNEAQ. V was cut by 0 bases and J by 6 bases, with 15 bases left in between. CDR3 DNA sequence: TGTGCCAGCAGCTTAGCGAGAGCTGGCGCTATCGAGCAGTACTTC. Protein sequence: CASSLARAGAIEQYF.

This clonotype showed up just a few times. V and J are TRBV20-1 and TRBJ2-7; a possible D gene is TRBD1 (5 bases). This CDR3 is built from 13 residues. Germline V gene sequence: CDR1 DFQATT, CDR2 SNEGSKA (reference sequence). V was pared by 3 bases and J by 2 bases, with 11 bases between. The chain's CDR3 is CSARRQYPYEQYF. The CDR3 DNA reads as TGCAGTGCTAGGCGACAGTACCCCTACGAGCAGTACTTC.

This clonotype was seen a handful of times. CDR3 region: CASSWGLAGGPGTDTQYF. CDR3 bases: TGCGCCAGCAGCTGGGGACTAGCGGGAGGTCCGGGGACAGATACGCAGTATTTT. This rearrangement joins TRBV5-1 to TRBJ2-3; the match to TRBD2 covers 15 bases. CDR1 and CDR2 from the germline V gene are SGHRS and YFSETQ. CDR3 length equals 18 residues. The V and J ends lost 3 bases and 3 bases, in that order; junction bases with no gene match: 8.

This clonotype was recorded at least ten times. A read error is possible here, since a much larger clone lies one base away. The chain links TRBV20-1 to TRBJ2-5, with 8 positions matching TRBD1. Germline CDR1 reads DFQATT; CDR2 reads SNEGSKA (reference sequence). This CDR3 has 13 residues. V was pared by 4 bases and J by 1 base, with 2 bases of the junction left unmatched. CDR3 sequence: CSATGQGQETQYF. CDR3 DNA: TGCAGTGCTACAGGACAGGGCCAAGAGACCCAGTACTTC.

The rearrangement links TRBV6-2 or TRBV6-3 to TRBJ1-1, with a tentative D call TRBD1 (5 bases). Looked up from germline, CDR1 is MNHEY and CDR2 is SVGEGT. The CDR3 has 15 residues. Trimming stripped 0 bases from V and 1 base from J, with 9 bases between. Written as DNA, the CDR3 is TGTGCCAGCAGTTACTCGGGGGTACCGAACACTGAAGCTTTCTTT. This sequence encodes CASSYSGVPNTEAFF.

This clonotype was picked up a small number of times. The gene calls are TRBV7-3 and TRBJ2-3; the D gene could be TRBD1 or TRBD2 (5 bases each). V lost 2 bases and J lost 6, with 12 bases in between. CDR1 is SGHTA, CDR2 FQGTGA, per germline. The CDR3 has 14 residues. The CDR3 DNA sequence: TGTGCCAGCAGCTTACTCCCCGGGGCTGATACGCAGTATTTT. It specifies CASSLLPGADTQYF.

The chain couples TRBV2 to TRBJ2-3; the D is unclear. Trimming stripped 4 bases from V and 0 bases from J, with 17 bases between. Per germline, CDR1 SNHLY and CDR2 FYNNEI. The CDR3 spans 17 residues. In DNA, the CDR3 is TGTGCCAGCAGTGGTCAGACACGGAAAGCTAGCACAGATACGCAGTATTTT. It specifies CASSGQTRKASTDTQYF.

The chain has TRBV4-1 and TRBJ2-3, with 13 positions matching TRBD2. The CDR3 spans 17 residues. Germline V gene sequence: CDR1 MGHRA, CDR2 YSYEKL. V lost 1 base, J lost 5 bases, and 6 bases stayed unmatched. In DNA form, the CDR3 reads TGCGCCAGCAGCCAAGTAAGACTAGCGGGAGGTGAAGATACGCAGTATTTT. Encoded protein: CASSQVRLAGGEDTQYF.

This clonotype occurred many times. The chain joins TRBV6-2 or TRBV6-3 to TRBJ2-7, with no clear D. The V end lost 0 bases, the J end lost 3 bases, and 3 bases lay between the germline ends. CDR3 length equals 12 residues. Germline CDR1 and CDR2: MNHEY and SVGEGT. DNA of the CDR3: TGTGCCAGCAGTTACTCGATCTACGAGCAGTACTTC. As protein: CASSYSIYEQYF.

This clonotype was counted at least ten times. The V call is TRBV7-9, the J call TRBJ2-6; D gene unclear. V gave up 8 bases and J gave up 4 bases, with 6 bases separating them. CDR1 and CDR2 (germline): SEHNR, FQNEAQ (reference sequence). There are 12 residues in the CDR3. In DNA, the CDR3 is TGTGCCAGCCATTCCGGGGCCAACGTCCTGACTTTC. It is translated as CASHSGANVLTF.

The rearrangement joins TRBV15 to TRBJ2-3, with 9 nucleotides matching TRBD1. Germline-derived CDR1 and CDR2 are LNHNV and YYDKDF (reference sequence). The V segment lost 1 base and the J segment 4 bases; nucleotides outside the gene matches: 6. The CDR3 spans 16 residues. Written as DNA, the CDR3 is TGTGCCACCAGCAGAGTTGGGACAGGGATATCAGATACGCAGTATTTT. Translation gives CATSRVGTGISDTQYF.

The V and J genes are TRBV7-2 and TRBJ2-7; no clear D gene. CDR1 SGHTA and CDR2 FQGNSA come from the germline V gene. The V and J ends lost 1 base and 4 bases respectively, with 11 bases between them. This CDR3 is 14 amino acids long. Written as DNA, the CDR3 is TGTGCCAGCAGCTTAGGGTATACGGTTTACGAGCAGTACGTC. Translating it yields CASSLGYTVYEQYV.

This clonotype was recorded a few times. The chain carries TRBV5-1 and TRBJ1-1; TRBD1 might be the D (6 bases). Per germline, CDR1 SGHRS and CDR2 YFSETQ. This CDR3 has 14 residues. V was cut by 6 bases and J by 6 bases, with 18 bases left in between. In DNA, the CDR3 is TGCGCCAGCACCCGGTTAACAGGGAGGTCTGAAGCTTTCTTT. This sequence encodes CASTRLTGRSEAFF. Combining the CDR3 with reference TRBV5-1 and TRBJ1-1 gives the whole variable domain KAGVTQTPRYLIKTRGQQVTLSCSPISGHRSVSWYQQTPGQGLQFLFEYFSETQRNKGNFPGRFSGRQFSNSRSEMNVSTLELGDSALYLCASTRLTGRSEAFFGQGTRLTVV.

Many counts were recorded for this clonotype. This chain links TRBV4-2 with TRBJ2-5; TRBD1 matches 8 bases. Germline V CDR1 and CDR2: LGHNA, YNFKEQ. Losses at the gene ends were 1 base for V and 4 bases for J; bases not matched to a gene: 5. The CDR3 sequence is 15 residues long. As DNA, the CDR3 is TGTGCCAGCAGCCAAGCGGAAGACAGGGGAGAGACCCAGTACTTC. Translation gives CASSQAEDRGETQYF.

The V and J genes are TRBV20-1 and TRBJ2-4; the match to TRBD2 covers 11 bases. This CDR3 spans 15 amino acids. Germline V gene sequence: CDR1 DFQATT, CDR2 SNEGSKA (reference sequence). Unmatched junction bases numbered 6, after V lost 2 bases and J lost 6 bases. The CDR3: CSARPLTSGINIQYF. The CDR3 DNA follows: TGCAGTGCTAGACCCCTGACTAGCGGGATAAACATTCAGTACTTC.